These 5 T cell receptor beta chains originate from one sample sequenced in a study of blood T cell repertoires in COVID-19 (dated by TCRdb to about 2020). Receptor amplification or capture employed the immunoSEQ multiplex PCR assay. Here the immuneACCESS table is served through TCRdb, limited to in-frame sequences with V and J called. Missing clones are a known gap in these copies; in checked studies unresolved V genes cover under half, and the rest lacks a known reason. The sample profile shows about 200,000 clones; roughly 83% of them were found once. Together, the top ten hold nearly 6% of the sample. Input material: peripheral blood. The receptors stem from a woman between 35 and 50 years old with COVID-19, enrolled during active disease.

The chain couples TRBV7-2 to TRBJ2-3; 7 nucleotides line up with TRBD2. The trim removed 0 bases at V and 13 bases at J, leaving 4 bases unmatched. CDR1 SGHTA and CDR2 FQGNSA come from the germline V gene. The CDR3 loop spans 12 amino acids. CDR3 residues: CASSLASGLKYF. In DNA form, the CDR3 reads TGTGCCAGCAGCTTAGCTAGCGGGCTAAAGTATTTT.

Of note for this clone: The same CDR3 arises from other DNA sequences in this sample as well. J is TRBJ1-1 and V is TRBV10-3; tentatively, D is TRBD1 (5 bases). CDR3 length: 13 residues. Trimming left V 6 bases short and J 4 bases short, with 12 bases between. Per germline, CDR1 ENHRY and CDR2 SYGVKD. CDR3 in amino acids: CAIRGGVGTEAFF. CDR3 DNA: TGTGCCATCAGGGGGGGGGTAGGCACTGAAGCTTTCTTT.

The chain links TRBV2 to TRBJ2-7; D unresolved. The germline V and J ends were trimmed by 10 bases and 1 base, with 14 bases remaining between them. Per the germline V gene, CDR1 is SNHLY and CDR2 is FYNNEI. This CDR3 contains 13 residues. The CDR3 loop reads CATSPTTSYEQYF. As DNA, the CDR3 is TGTGCCACCTCCCCGACAACTTCCTACGAGCAGTACTTC.

This chain connects TRBV7-8 to TRBJ2-2, with D tentatively TRBD1 or TRBD2 (5 bases each). CDR3 size: 13 residues. Germline V gives CDR1 SGHVS, CDR2 FQNEAQ. The V end was cut by 5 bases, the J end by 6 bases, with 10 bases between. CDR3 in DNA: TGTGCCAGCAGCCGGGGCAGGTCCGGGGAGCTGTTTTTT. Protein: CASSRGRSGELFF.

J is TRBJ1-5 and V is TRBV19; D remains unclear. Trimming removed 7 bases from V and 4 bases from J, with 11 bases in between. This CDR3 has 13 residues. Germline values: CDR1 LNHDA, CDR2 SQIVND (reference sequence). The CDR3 DNA is TGTGCCAGTACAGACTACCTGAATCAGCCCCAGCATTTT. Translated, it gives CASTDYLNQPQHF. The variable domain in full, completed from reference TRBV19 and TRBJ1-5, reads DGGITQSPKYLFRKEGQNVTLSCEQNLNHDAMYWYRQDPGQGLRLIYYSQIVNDFQKGDIAEGYSVSREKKESFPLTVTSAQKNPTAFYLCASTDYLNQPQHFGDGTRLSIL.